This entry lists 8 T cell receptor beta chains sequenced from one sample in a study of T cells in Graves' hyperthyroidism and ophthalmopathy. TCR beta CDR3 sequences were amplified from RNA transcripts. Carried out on the TCR CDR3, a first-round RT-PCR used the HTBI primer set. In TCRdb, the multiplex PCR reads were re-called with MiXCR into one record per CDR3 protein. This sample has about 840,000 distinct CDR3 sequences, with about 38% found just once. Specimen: blood. The receptors come from a man aged 18 to 35 with Graves' hyperthyroidism.

This clonotype was found a few times. This chain joins TRBV19 and TRBJ2-7; D unresolved. Germline CDR1 LNHDA, CDR2 SQIVND (reference sequence). This CDR3 region has 11 residues. The germline V and J ends were trimmed by 8 bases and 3 bases, with 8 bases remaining between them. The CDR3 coding sequence is TGTGCCAGTCCGGCCGACTACGAGCAGTACTTC. Protein sequence: CASPADYEQYF.

Note on this clonotype: A read error may account for a junction end that differs from germline. V gene TRBV10-3 combines with J gene TRBJ2-5; no definite D call. This CDR3 has 13 residues. Germline V gene lookup returns CDR1 ENHRY and CDR2 SYGVKD. The CDR3 DNA follows: TGTGCCAGCAGTTACGAGAAGCCGGAGACCCAGTACTTC. Amino acids: CASSYEKPETQYF.

This clonotype showed up just once. At one end, the junction sequence differs from germline, possibly due to a read error. In DNA, the CDR3 is TGTGCCAGCAGCCAAGAGGACGGCACCTACAAGCAGTACTTC. This translates into CASSQEDGTYKQYF. The chain employs TRBV15 and TRBJ2-7; D is unclear. The CDR3 contains 14 residues. Germline CDR1 and CDR2: LNHNV and YYDKDF (reference sequence).

The chain links TRBV19 to TRBJ1-5; 7 bases fit TRBD1. The CDR3 extends over 14 amino acids. J was trimmed by 6 bases and V by 3 bases; bases with no gene match: 5. CDR1 LNHDA and CDR2 SQIVND come from the germline V gene (reference sequence). CDR3 DNA sequence: TGTGCCAGTAGTATCGGACAGGAAAGTCAGCCCCAGCATTTT. Its translation is CASSIGQESQPQHF.

J is TRBJ1-3 and V is TRBV6-5; D remains ambiguous. Trimming stripped 2 bases from V and 2 bases from J, with 7 bases between. Germline CDR1 MNHEY, CDR2 SVGAGI. The CDR3 extends over 14 amino acids. The CDR3 loop reads CASSYAVAGNTIYF. For the CDR3, the DNA is TGTGCCAGCAGTTACGCGGTAGCTGGAAACACCATATATTTT.

There are a few counts of this clonotype. This chain links TRBV7-6 with TRBJ2-7; 8 bases are a match to TRBD1. V gave up 9 bases and J gave up 0 bases; unmatched junction bases: 7. The CDR3 runs 14 residues. Germline CDR1 SGHVS, CDR2 FNYEAQ. CDR3 bases: TGTGCCAGTGATAACAGGGGGAACTCCTACGAGCAGTACTTC. Translated, it gives CASDNRGNSYEQYF.

This clonotype has a count of ten or more. V gene TRBV20-1 combines with J gene TRBJ1-2; 8 positions agree with TRBD1. The length of the CDR3 is 13 residues. V dropped 2 bases and J dropped 8; count of bases not matched to a gene: 7. CDR1 and CDR2 from the germline V gene are DFQATT and SNEGSKA (reference sequence). CDR3 nucleotides: TGCAGTGCTAGATCTGGACAGGGAGGAGGCTACACCTTC. Protein sequence: CSARSGQGGGYTF.

The gene calls are TRBV14 and TRBJ1-2; D might be TRBD1 (5 bases). The germline CDR1 and CDR2 sequences are SGHDN and FVKESK. The V gene lost 4 bases and the J gene lost 8 bases, with 14 bases spanning the gap. CDR3 length: 13 amino acids. CDR3 bases: TGTGCCAGCAGCCGTGAAGGGGAGGACGGCTACACCTTC. It specifies CASSREGEDGYTF.